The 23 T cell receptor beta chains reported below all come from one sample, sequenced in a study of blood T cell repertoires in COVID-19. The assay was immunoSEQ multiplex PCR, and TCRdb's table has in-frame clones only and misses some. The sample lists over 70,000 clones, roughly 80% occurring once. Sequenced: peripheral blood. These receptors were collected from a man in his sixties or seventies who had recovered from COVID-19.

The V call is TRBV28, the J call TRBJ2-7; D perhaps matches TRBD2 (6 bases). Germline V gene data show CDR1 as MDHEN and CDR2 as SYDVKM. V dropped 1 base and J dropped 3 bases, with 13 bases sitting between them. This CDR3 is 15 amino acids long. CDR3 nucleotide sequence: TGTGCCAGCAGTTTATCTCCCAAGGGACTCTACGAGCAGTACTTC. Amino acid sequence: CASSLSPKGLYEQYF.

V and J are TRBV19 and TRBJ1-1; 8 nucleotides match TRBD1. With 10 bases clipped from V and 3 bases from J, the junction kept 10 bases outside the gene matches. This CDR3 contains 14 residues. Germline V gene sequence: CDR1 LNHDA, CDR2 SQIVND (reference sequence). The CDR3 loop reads CATFGQGVYTEAFF. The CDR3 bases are TGTGCCACCTTCGGACAGGGTGTGTACACTGAAGCTTTCTTT. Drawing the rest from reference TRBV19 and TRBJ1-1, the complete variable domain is DGGITQSPKYLFRKEGQNVTLSCEQNLNHDAMYWYRQDPGQGLRLIYYSQIVNDFQKGDIAEGYSVSREKKESFPLTVTSAQKNPTAFYLCATFGQGVYTEAFFGQGTRLTVV.

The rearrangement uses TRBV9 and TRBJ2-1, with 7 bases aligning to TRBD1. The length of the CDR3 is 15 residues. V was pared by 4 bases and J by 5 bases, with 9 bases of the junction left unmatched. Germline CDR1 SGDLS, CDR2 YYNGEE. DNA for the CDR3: TGTGCCAGCAGCCGCTCTGGGACAGCTAACAATGAGCAGTTCTTC. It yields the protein CASSRSGTANNEQFF.

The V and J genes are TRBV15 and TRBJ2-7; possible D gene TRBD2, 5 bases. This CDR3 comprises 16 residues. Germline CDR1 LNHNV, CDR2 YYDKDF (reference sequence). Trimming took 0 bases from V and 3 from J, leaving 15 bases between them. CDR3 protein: CATSRDSRERGYEQYF. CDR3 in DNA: TGTGCCACCAGCAGAGATTCCCGGGAACGGGGCTACGAGCAGTACTTC.

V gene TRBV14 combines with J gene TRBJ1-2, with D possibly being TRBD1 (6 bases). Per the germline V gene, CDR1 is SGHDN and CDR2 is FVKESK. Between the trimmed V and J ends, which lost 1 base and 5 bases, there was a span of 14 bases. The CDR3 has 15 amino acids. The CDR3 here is CASSQVPTGFYGYTF. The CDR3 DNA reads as TGTGCCAGCAGCCAAGTTCCGACAGGATTTTATGGCTACACCTTC.

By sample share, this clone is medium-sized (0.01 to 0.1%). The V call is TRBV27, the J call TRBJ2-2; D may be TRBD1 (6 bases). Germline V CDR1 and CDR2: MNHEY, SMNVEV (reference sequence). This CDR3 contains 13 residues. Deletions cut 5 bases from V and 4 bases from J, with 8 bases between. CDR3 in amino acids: CASSTGPTGELFF. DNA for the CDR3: TGTGCCAGCAGTACAGGGCCCACCGGGGAGCTGTTTTTT.

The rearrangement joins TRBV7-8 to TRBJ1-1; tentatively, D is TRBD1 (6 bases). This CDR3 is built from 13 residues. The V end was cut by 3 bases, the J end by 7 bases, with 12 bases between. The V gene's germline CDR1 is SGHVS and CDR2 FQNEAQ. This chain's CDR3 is CASSFQGPFEAFF. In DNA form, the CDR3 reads TGTGCCAGCAGCTTCCAGGGGCCTTTTGAAGCTTTCTTT.

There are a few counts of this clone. The CDR3 nucleotides read TGTGCCAGCAGCCAAGGGAAACGCAGCGGGAGTAAGTCCAACAATGAGCAGTTCTTC. Translating it yields CASSQGKRSGSKSNNEQFF. The chain carries TRBV3-1 (or the pseudogene TRBV3-2) and TRBJ2-1, with 8 bases aligning to TRBD2. Germline assignment: CDR1 LGHDT and CDR2 YNNKEL (reference sequence). The CDR3 has 19 amino acids. J was trimmed by 5 bases and V by 1 base; bases with no gene match: 16.

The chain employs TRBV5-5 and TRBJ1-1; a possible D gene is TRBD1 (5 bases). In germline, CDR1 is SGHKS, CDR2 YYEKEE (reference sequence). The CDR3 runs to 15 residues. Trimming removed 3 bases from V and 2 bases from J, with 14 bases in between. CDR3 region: CASSWTPGDNTEAFF. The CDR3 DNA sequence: TGTGCCAGCAGCTGGACACCGGGAGACAACACTGAAGCTTTCTTT.

The DNA of the CDR3 is TGTGCCATCAGTGAGTCCGCATACAGGGTTAGGAAGGATGGCTACACCTTC. Its protein is CAISESAYRVRKDGYTF. This chain links TRBV10-3 with TRBJ1-2, with a possible D match to TRBD1 (6 bases). Germline lookup yields CDR1 ENHRY and CDR2 SYGVKD. V was shortened by 0 bases and J by 6 bases, with 20 bases between the two germline ends. This CDR3 contains 17 residues.

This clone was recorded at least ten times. CDR3 nucleotides: TGTGCCAGCAGCTTAGGTTCAGGGGATGGCTACACCTTC. The encoded protein is CASSLGSGDGYTF. The chain carries TRBV7-8 and TRBJ1-2; D might be TRBD1 (6 bases). Germline CDR1 reads SGHVS; CDR2 reads FQNEAQ. Trimming cost V 1 base and J 6 bases, with 9 bases left between them. The CDR3 is 13 residues long.

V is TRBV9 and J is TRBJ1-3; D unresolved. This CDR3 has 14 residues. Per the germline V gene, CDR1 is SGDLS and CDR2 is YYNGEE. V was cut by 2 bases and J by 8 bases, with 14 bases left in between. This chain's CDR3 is CASSVGGPADTIYF. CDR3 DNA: TGTGCCAGCAGCGTCGGAGGGCCCGCCGACACCATATATTTT.

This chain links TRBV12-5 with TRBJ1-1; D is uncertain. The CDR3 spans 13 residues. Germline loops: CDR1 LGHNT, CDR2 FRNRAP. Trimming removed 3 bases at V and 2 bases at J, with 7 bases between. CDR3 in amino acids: CASGFSGNTEAFF. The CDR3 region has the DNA TGTGCTAGTGGTTTTTCAGGAAACACTGAAGCTTTCTTT.

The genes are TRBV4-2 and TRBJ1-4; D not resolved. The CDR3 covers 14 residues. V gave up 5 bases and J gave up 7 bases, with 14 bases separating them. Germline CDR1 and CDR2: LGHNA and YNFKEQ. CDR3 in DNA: TGTGCCAGCAGCGAAGCCGGGCGGGCTGAAAAACTGTTTTTT. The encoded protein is CASSEAGRAEKLFF.

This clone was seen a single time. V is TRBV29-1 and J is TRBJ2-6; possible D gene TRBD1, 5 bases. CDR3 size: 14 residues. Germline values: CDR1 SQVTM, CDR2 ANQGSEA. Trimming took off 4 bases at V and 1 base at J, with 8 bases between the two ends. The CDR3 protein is CSVGAGSGANVLTF. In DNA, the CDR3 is TGCAGCGTTGGGGCAGGGTCTGGGGCCAACGTCCTGACTTTC.

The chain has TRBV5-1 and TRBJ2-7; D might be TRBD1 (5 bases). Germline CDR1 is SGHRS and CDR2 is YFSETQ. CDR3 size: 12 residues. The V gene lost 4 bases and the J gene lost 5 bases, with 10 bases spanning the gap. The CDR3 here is CASSPKGNEQYF. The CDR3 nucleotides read TGCGCCAGCAGCCCTAAGGGGAACGAGCAGTACTTC.

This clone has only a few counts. In DNA form, the CDR3 reads TGTGCCACCAGTGCCGGAAGCGGCCGCACCGGGGAGCTGTTTTTT. This translates into CATSAGSGRTGELFF. The rearrangement links TRBV24-1 to TRBJ2-2; tentative D call: TRBD2 (5 bases). The germline CDR1 and CDR2 sequences are KGHDR and SFDVKD. Trimming took 5 bases from V and 4 from J, leaving 13 bases between them. CDR3 length: 15 residues.

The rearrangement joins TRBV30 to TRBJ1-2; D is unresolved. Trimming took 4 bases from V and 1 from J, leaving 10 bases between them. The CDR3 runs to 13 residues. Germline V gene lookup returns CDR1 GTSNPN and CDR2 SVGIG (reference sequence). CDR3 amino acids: CAWTTSFNYGYTF. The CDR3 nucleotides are TGTGCCTGGACGACTTCTTTTAACTATGGCTACACCTTC.

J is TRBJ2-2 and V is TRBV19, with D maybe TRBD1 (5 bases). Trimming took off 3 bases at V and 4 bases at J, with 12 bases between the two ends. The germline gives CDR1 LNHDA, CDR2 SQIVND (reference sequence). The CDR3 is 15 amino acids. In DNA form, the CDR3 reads TGTGCCAGTAGTATGTTCGGCAGGGCCACCGGGGAGCTGTTTTTT. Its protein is CASSMFGRATGELFF.

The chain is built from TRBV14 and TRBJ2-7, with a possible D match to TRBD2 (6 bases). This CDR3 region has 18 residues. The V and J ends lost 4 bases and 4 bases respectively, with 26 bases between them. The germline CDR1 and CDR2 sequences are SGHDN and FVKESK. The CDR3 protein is CASSPPDGRPHVGYEQYF. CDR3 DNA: TGTGCCAGCAGCCCCCCCGACGGGAGACCCCACGTGGGGTACGAGCAGTACTTC.

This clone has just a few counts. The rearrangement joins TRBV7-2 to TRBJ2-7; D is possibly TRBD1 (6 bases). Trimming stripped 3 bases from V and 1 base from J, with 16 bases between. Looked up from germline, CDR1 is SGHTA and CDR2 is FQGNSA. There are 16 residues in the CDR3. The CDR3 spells CASSLLAGGKSYEQYF. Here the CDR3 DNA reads TGTGCCAGCAGCTTGTTGGCTGGGGGCAAATCCTACGAGCAGTACTTC. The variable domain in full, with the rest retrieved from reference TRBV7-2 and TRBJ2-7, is GAGVSQSPSNKVTEKGKDVELRCDPISGHTALYWYRQSLGQGLEFLIYFQGNSAPDKSGLPSDRFSAERTGGSVSTLTIQRTQQEDSAVYLCASSLLAGGKSYEQYFGPGTRLTVT.

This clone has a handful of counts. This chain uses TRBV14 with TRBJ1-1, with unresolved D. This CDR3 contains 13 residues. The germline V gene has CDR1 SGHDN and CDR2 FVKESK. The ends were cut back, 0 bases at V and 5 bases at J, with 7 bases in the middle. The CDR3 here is CASSQDSETEAFF. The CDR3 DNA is TGTGCCAGCAGCCAAGATTCGGAGACTGAAGCTTTCTTT.

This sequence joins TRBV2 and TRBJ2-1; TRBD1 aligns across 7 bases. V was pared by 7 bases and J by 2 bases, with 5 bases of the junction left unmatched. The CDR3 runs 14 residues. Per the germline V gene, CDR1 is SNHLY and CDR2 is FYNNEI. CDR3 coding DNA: TGTGCCAGCATAGAGGGGGCCACCTACAATGAGCAGTTCTTC. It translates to CASIEGATYNEQFF. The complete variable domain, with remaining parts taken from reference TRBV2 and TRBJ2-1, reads EPEVTQTPSHQVTQMGQEVILRCVPISNHLYFYWYRQILGQKVEFLVSFYNNEISEKSEIFDDQFSVERPDGSNFTLKIRSTKLEDSAMYFCASIEGATYNEQFFGPGTRLTVL.